A few counts support the clone carrying this T cell receptor beta chain. Its antigen is unknown. This sample stems from a study of CD8 T cells in ankylosing spondylitis. With 0 bases clipped from V and 7 bases from J, the junction kept 21 bases outside the gene matches. Germline CDR1 SGHDN, CDR2 FVKESK. The CDR3 is 20 residues long. The authors made TCR beta libraries by quantitative 5'-RACE with molecular barcodes. TCRdb re-called the 5' RACE reads through MiXCR, storing one row per CDR3 protein. The sample has a few hundred thousand distinct CDR3 sequences; around 11% are singletons. Study observations and caveats: Matched synovial fluid from ankylosing spondylitis patients was reported to be enriched for disease-linked clones. Disease-linked clones displayed a CD8+ phenotype and appeared relatively rarely in peripheral blood.

The clonotype comes from a male donor with ankylosing spondylitis or in good health (not recorded which). Source material: blood, either unsorted or a sorted T cell fraction (not recorded which). The rearrangement links TRBV14 to TRBJ1-2; TRBD1 matches 9 bases. The CDR3 coding sequence is TGTGCCAGCAGCCAAGATCTCCAGATCCTCGTAAACAGGGGGCTCATTGGCTACACCTTC. Its protein is CASSQDLQILVNRGLIGYTF.